This TCR beta chain was identified in a study of graft-versus-host responses after intestinal transplantation (dated by TCRdb to the early 2020s). Broadly, across the study: The transplants that recipients received were multivisceral, liver-intestinal, or isolated intestinal. Every recipient was given anti-thymocyte globulin induction, then maintenance tacrolimus and steroids for roughly three years. Graft-versus-host and host-versus-graft alloreactive T cell clones were tracked in the graft, circulation and bone marrow after intestinal transplantation using bulk TCR-beta CDR3 sequencing. To identify alloreactive clones, pre-transplant mixed lymphocyte reaction products were sequenced and compared with unstimulated pre-transplant donor and recipient T cells. The cohort enrolled roughly 25 intestinal transplant recipients including one retransplant, and 3 patients lacking pretransplant specimens were excluded. A peak of at least 4% donor T cells among recipient peripheral blood mononuclear cells was the definition used for donor T cell macrochimerism. Rather than being sequenced by the commercial service, samples from a few later patients were sequenced in-house on an Illumina MiSeq and processed with MiXCR.

As regards this clone: The antigen it recognizes is unknown. No qualities accompany the bases; no much larger clone lies one base away.

According to the study, the label for this sample's time point signals: cells obtained before transplantation from donor or recipient. CD3+CD4+ and CD3+CD8+ populations were FACS-sorted from unstimulated pre-transplant donor and recipient cells taken from spleen or lymph nodes. To prepare the library, the immunoSEQ multiplex PCR assay was applied. For most patients, genomic DNA was isolated using the Qiagen DNeasy Blood and Tissue Kit and was shipped frozen to Adaptive Biotechnologies for TCR sequencing. High-throughput TCR-beta CDR3 sequencing of genomic DNA from most patients was performed by Adaptive Biotechnologies. The paper's data handling went like this. Adaptive's ImmunoSEQ software supplied the TCR sequencing data for 15 to 20 patients, while MiXCR and VDJtools were used to process three other patients. To correct CD4 versus CD8 sorting errors, sequences present in both subsets at a frequency ratio below 5:1 were removed. CDR3 nucleotide sequences shared between donor and recipient were removed because their origin could not be assigned. Alloreactive clones required at least 2-fold expansion over unstimulated cells and minimum CFSE-low frequency of 0.002% (template counts) or 0.001% (read counts). Clones detected in sequenced pre-transplant spleen, lymph node, or MLR CFSE-low populations of the donor or recipient were defined as mappable. Cumulative frequency of alloreactive clones was calculated as a percentage of all sequences weighted by copy number. Imported from immuneACCESS, the table was reduced by TCRdb to in-frame sequences with V and J called. These copies leave out some clones; in studies compared against another copy, an unresolved V gene accounts for under half, and the cause of the remainder is not known. V, J and clone size are taken as reported in that table, and D and trimming were inferred from the DNA itself. This sample is represented by over 85,000 clones; 93% of them were singletons. About 0.54% of the sample belongs to the ten largest clones.

The junction shows trimming of 5 bases on V and 1 base on J, and the gene matches do not reach 6 bases of it. The CDR3, cysteine through phenylalanine, is 15 amino acids long. Solely the CDR3 DNA is kept, with 45 bases framed from the first base. Reading the germline V gene gives CDR1 SGHTA and CDR2 FQGNSA. What the authors observed across the whole study: In patients with donor T cell macrochimerism, the allografts had high GvH to HvG T cell clonal ratios. The relatively low number and heterogeneity of intestinal transplant patients limited the conclusions. GvH clones were detected in recipient bone marrow, and some appeared earlier in ileal mucosa or blood, consistent with an intestinal mucosal origin. Early after transplant, peak levels of circulating GvH clones were associated with declines in HvG clones.

This chain joins TRBV7-2 to TRBJ1-1, with TRBD1 identical over 8 junction bases. Sequenced here: unstimulated CD8+ T cells sorted from spleen or lymph node cells, sampled before intestinal transplant. The TCR was taken from a human donor who received an intestinal transplant. At the DNA level, the sequence is TGTGCCAGCAGCGAGCCCGGGACAGGGAACACTGAAGCTTTCTTT. Its coded protein is CASSEPGTGNTEAFF. Outside the CDR3, residues come from the reference TRBV7-2 and TRBJ1-1 proteins, so the full variable domain is: GAGVSQSPSNKVTEKGKDVELRCDPISGHTALYWYRQSLGQGLEFLIYFQGNSAPDKSGLPSDRFSAERTGGSVSTLTIQRTQQEDSAVYLCASSEPGTGNTEAFFGQGTRLTVV.